This T cell receptor beta chain was captured in a study of T cells in Graves' hyperthyroidism and ophthalmopathy. Exclusion of patients followed from uncontrolled infection, other autoimmune disease, pregnancy or lactation. The germline V gene encodes CDR1 DFQATT and CDR2 SNEGSKA (reference sequence). The CDR3 contains 13 residues. V lost 6 bases to trimming and J lost 5 bases, with 16 bases between them. Researchers took RNA transcripts and amplified the TCR beta CDR3 regions from them. A set of HTBI primers served as the primers for a first-round RT-PCR of the TCR CDR3. TCRdb re-called the multiplex PCR reads with MiXCR, one entry per CDR3 protein. The repertoire holds a few hundred thousand distinct CDR3 sequences, with approximately 44% as singletons.

The V gene is TRBV20-1, the J gene TRBJ2-5; D unresolved. The sample consisted of peripheral blood or thyroid tissue (not recorded which). The source is a woman between 18 and 30 years old with Graves' hyperthyroidism. CDR3 amino acids: CSAWSSIAETQYF. CDR3 DNA: TGCAGTGCCTGGAGTTCGATCGCTGAGACCCAGTACTTC.